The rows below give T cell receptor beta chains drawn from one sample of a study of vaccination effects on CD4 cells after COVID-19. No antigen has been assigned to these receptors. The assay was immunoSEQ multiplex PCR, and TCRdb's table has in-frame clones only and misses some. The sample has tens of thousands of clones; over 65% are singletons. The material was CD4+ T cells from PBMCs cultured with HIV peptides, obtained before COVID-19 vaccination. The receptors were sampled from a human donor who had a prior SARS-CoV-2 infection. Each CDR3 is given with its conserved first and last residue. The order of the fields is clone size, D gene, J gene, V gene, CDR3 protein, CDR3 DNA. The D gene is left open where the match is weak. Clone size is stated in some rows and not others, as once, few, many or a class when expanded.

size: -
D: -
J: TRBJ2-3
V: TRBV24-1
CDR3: CATGSEVGTDTQYF
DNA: TGTGCCACCGGGTCGGAGGTAGGCACAGATACGCAGTATTTT

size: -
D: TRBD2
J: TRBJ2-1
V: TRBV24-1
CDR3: CATSETRLAGYNEQFF
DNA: TGTGCCACCAGTGAGACCCGACTAGCGGGATACAATGAGCAGTTCTTC

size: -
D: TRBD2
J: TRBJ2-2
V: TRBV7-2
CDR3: CASSLGTSGGSYGELFF
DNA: TGTGCCAGCAGCTTAGGGACTAGCGGGGGGTCCTACGGGGAGCTGTTTTTT

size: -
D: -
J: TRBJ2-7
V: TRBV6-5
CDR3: CASRGQGSSYEQYF
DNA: TGTGCCAGCAGGGGGCAGGGGAGCTCCTACGAGCAGTACTTC

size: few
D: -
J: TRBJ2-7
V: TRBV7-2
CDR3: CASGGGNYEQYF
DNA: TGTGCCAGCGGAGGGGGCAACTACGAGCAGTACTTC

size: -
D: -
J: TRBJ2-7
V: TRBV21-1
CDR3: CASSTIPGTSGFYEQYF
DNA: TGTGCCAGCAGCACCATACCCGGGACTAGCGGATTCTACGAGCAGTACTTC

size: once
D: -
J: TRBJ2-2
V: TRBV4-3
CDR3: CASSRKLGGGNTGELFF
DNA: TGCGCCAGCAGCCGTAAACTAGGGGGGGGGAACACCGGGGAGCTGTTTTTT

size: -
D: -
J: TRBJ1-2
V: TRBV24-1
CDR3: CATKRQEINRGYGYTF
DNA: TGTGCCACCAAAAGACAGGAGATCAATCGGGGGTATGGCTACACCTTC

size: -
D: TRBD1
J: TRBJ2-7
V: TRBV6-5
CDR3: CASRAQGQRSYEQYF
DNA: TGTGCCAGCAGGGCGCAGGGACAGAGATCCTACGAGCAGTACTTC

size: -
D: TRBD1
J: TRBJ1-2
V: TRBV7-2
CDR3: CASSPTGGRGYTF
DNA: TGTGCCAGCAGCCCCACAGGGGGCCGTGGCTACACCTTC

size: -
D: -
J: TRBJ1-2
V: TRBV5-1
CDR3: CASSLNRAYGYTF
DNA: TGCGCCAGCAGCCTCAACAGGGCCTATGGCTACACCTTC

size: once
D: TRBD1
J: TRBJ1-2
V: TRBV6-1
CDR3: CASSEYKGANYGYTF
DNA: TGTGCCAGCAGTGAATATAAGGGGGCCAACTATGGCTACACCTTC

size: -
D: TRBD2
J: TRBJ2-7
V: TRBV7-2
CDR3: CASSASGGAYEQYF
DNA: TGTGCCAGCAGCGCTAGCGGGGGGGCCTACGAGCAGTACTTC

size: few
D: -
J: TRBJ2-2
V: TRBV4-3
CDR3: CASSQAPELGANTGELFF
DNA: TGCGCCAGCAGCCAAGCCCCCGAACTAGGAGCGAACACCGGGGAGCTGTTTTTT

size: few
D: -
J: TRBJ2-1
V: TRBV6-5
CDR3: CASKVAGPRGQFF
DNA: TGTGCCAGCAAAGTTGCAGGGCCGAGGGGGCAGTTCTTC

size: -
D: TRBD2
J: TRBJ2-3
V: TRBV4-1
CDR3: CASSQDGGGNTDTQYF
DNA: TGCGCCAGCAGCCAAGATGGCGGGGGAAACACAGATACGCAGTATTTT

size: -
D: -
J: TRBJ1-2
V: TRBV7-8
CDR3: CASSPLRVSISYTF
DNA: TGTGCCAGCAGCCCCTTGCGTGTTTCGATCAGCTACACCTTC

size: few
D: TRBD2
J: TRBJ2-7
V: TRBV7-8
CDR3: CASSLGLAESSSEQYF
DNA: TGTGCCAGCAGCCTTGGACTAGCGGAAAGTTCGTCCGAGCAGTACTTC

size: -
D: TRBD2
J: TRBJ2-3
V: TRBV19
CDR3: CASSTRTRTDTQYF
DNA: TGTGCCAGTAGTACCCGGACTAGAACAGATACGCAGTATTTT

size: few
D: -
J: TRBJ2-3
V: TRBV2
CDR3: CASRGGTFFDSSTDTQYF
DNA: TGTGCCAGCAGAGGGGGGACGTTTTTTGACAGTAGCACAGATACGCAGTATTTT

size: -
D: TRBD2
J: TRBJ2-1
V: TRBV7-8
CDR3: CASSLAEPGLGYEQFF
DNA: TGTGCCAGCAGCTTAGCAGAGCCGGGACTAGGGTATGAGCAGTTCTTC

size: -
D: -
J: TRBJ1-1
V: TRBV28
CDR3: CASSPGGLNTEAFF
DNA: TGTGCCAGCAGCCCCGGCGGGCTGAACACTGAAGCTTTCTTT

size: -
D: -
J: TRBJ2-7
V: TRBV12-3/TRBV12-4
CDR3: CASERWGTYEQYF
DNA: TGTGCCAGTGAAAGGTGGGGCACCTACGAGCAGTACTTC

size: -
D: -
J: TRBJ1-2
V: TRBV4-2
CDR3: CASSQLGWGGNYGYTF
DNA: TGTGCCAGCAGCCAGTTAGGTTGGGGGGGGAACTATGGCTACACCTTC